This TCR beta chain was observed in a study of Graves' ophthalmopathy and Graves' hyperthyroidism. This CDR3 comprises 13 residues. From germline, CDR1 is SGHRS and CDR2 YFSETQ. V lost 3 bases, J lost 5 bases, and 11 bases lay in between. The authors amplified TCR beta CDR3 regions from RNA transcripts. In the first round, RT-PCR was carried out with HTBI primers, and a multiplex PCR formed the second round. TCRdb re-derived calls from the multiplex PCR reads in MiXCR, one entry per CDR3 protein. The profile shows approximately 640,000 distinct CDR3 sequences, about 38% of them singletons. In this sample, this clonotype turned up many times.

The sequenced material came from peripheral blood. The source of this sequence is an adult man with Graves' ophthalmopathy. The chain combines TRBV5-1 with TRBJ2-5, with D unresolved. CDR3 nucleotide sequence: TGCGCCAGCAGCTCGCAAGAGTGGGAGACCCAGTACTTC. Its protein is CASSSQEWETQYF.